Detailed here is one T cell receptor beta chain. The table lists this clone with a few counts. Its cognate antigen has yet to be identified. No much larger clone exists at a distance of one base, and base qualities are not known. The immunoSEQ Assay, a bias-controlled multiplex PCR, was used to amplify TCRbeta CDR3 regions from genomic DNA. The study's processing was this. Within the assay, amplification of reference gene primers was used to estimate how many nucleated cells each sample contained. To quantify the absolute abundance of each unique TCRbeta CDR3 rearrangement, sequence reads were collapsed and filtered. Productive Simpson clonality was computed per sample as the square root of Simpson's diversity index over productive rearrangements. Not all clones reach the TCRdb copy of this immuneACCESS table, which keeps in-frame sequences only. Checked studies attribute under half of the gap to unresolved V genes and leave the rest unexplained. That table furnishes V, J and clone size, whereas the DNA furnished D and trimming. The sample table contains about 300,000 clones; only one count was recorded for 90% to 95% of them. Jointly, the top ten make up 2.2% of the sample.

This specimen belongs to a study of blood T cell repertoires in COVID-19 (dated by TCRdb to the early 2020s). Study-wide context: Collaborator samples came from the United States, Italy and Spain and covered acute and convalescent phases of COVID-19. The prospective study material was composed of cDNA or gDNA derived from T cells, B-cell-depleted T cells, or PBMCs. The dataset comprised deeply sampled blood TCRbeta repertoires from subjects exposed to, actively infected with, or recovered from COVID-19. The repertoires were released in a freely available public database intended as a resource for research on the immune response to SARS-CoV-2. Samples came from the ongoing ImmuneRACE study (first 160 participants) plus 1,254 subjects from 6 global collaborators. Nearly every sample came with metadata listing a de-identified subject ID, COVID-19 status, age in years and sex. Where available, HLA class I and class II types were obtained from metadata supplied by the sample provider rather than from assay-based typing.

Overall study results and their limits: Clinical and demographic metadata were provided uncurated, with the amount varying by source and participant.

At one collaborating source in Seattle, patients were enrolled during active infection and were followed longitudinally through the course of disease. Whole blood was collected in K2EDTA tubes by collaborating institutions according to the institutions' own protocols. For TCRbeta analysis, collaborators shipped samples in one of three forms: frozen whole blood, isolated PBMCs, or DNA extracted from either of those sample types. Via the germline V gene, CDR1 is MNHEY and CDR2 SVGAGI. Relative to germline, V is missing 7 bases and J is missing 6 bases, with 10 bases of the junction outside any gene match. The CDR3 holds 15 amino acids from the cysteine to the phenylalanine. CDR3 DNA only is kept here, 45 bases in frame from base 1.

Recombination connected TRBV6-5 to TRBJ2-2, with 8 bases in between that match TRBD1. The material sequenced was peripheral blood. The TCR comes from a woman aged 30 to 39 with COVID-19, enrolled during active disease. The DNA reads TGTGCCAGCACCAGAGGACAGGGAAGGGCCGGGGAGCTGTTTTTT. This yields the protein CASTRGQGRAGELFF.